Described below is a single T cell receptor (beta chain) sequence and its context. Its antigen is unknown. In germline, CDR1 is SEHNR, CDR2 FQNEAQ (reference sequence). Trimming cost V 5 bases and J 3 bases, with 11 bases left between them. The CDR3 runs to 13 residues. Profiled with immunoSEQ multiplex PCR; TCRdb holds only in-frame clones, not every one. The data contain about 7,700 clones, approximately 94% of them seen just once; the ten biggest clones take up approximately 1.5%. The data originate from a study of regulatory and conventional T cells in RAG deficiency. Genomic DNA came from blood regulatory T cells gated CD4+ CD25-high CD127-low. General study findings and limits: In Omenn syndrome, Treg and Tconv repertoires overlapped >85%. Treg unique TCR beta sequences were around 100-fold fewer in Omenn syndrome and CID/AS patients than controls.

These data also featured in a second study, about regulatory T cells. From that paper: The primer mix had 52 TRBV and 13 TRBJ primers.

Material: CD127- CD25+ CD4+ Tregs sorted from blood. This clonotype was sampled from a human donor in good health. This sequence joins TRBV7-9 and TRBJ2-7; D might be TRBD2 (6 bases). The CDR3 coding sequence is TGTGCCAGCAGCGGGACTGACGACTACGAGCAGTACTTC. It encodes CASSGTDDYEQYF.